This is a list of T cell receptor beta chains from one sample in a study of cytomegalovirus exposure and HLA in healthy donors. Profiling relied on immunoSEQ multiplex PCR, and the TCRdb table lists in-frame clones only, not all of them. The profile covers 100,000 to 150,000 clones, with 75% to 85% appearing a single time and around 1.2% taken by the ten largest. Material: PBMCs. Source of these receptors: a girl aged 2-10 years in good health and CMV-seronegative. The CDR3 runs from the conserved cysteine through the conserved F or W. The order of the fields is D gene, J gene, clone size, V gene, CDR3 protein, CDR3 DNA. The D gene is left open where the match is weak. The size of a clone is reported for some rows only, either as once, few or many, or as a class for expanded clones.

-,TRBJ2-3,-,TRBV18,CASSPLDSPSTDTQYF,TGTGCCAGCTCACCCTTAGACAGTCCAAGTACAGATACGCAGTATTTT
TRBD1,TRBJ2-7,-,TRBV5-1,CASSYLRDSPYEQYF,TGCGCCAGCAGCTACCTACGGGACAGCCCCTACGAGCAGTACTTC
-,TRBJ2-7,few,TRBV5-1,CASSSGQGDTSVQYF,TGCGCCAGCAGCAGCGGACAGGGTGATACTAGCGTGCAGTACTTC
-,TRBJ1-1,-,TRBV11-2,CASSLVSMNTEAFF,TGTGCCAGCAGCTTAGTATCTATGAACACTGAAGCTTTCTTT
TRBD2,TRBJ2-3,-,TRBV15,CATSSFGGGTDTQYF,TGTGCCACCAGCAGCTTTGGGGGGGGCACAGATACGCAGTATTTT
-,TRBJ2-5,-,TRBV30,CAWIGGFGETQYF,TGTGCCTGGATCGGAGGGTTCGGGGAGACCCAGTACTTC
-,TRBJ2-1,-,TRBV11-2,CASSLTVYNEQFF,TGTGCCAGCAGCTTAACGGTGTACAATGAGCAGTTCTTC
-,TRBJ2-7,-,TRBV4-3,CASSQDLIGGQYF,TGCGCCAGCAGCCAAGATTTAATTGGCGGGCAGTACTTC
-,TRBJ1-5,-,TRBV30,CAWSAGGLNNQPQHF,TGTGCCTGGAGTGCGGGAGGGTTAAACAATCAGCCCCAGCATTTT
-,TRBJ1-1,-,TRBV27,CASSSLGAGEDEAFF,TGTGCCAGCAGTAGTCTTGGTGCGGGGGAGGATGAAGCTTTCTTT
TRBD1,TRBJ2-5,-,TRBV11-3,CASSVGGAGQETQYF,TGTGCCAGCAGCGTAGGGGGCGCCGGGCAAGAGACCCAGTACTTC
-,TRBJ1-2,-,TRBV27,CASLPEWGGYGYTF,TGTGCCAGCCTACCGGAGTGGGGGGGCTATGGCTACACCTTC
-,TRBJ2-5,-,TRBV4-2,CASSQAVRANQETQYF,TGTGCCAGCAGCCAAGCAGTGCGGGCTAACCAAGAGACCCAGTACTTC
-,TRBJ1-4,few,TRBV9,CASSVAFGSNEKLFF,TGTGCCAGCAGCGTAGCGTTCGGTTCCAATGAAAAACTGTTTTTT
TRBD1,TRBJ1-2,-,TRBV29-1,CSVEEGWDSYGYTF,TGCAGCGTTGAAGAGGGGTGGGACAGTTATGGCTACACCTTC
TRBD2,TRBJ2-2,-,TRBV5-1,CASSVLAGGDTGELFF,TGCGCCAGCAGCGTCCTAGCGGGAGGGGACACCGGGGAGCTGTTTTTT
TRBD1,TRBJ2-5,-,TRBV2,CASGGQEQETQYF,TGTGCCAGCGGGGGACAGGAACAAGAGACCCAGTACTTC
TRBD2,TRBJ2-1,once,TRBV5-4,CASSLAEGSGGAIYNEQFF,TGTGCCAGCAGCTTGGCCGAGGGTAGCGGGGGGGCTATCTACAATGAGCAGTTCTTC
-,TRBJ2-2,-,TRBV19,CASTIGTGELFF,TGTGCCAGTACCATCGGCACCGGGGAGCTGTTTTTT
-,TRBJ2-7,few,TRBV4-1,CASSQEFENGGIYEQYF,TGCGCCAGCAGCCAAGAATTTGAAAACGGGGGAATATACGAGCAGTACTTC
TRBD1,TRBJ1-4,-,TRBV2,CASSEVGQGKVLAEKLFF,TGTGCCAGCAGTGAAGTGGGACAGGGGAAAGTGTTGGCTGAAAAACTGTTTTTT
-,TRBJ1-6,few,TRBV6-5,CASSYNTNSPLHF,TGTGCCAGCAGTTACAACACTAATTCACCCCTCCACTTT
-,TRBJ1-1,-,TRBV12-5,CASGLAVYLGQSMNTEAFF,TGTGCTAGTGGTTTGGCGGTTTACCTCGGACAGTCCATGAACACTGAAGCTTTCTTT
TRBD2,TRBJ2-5,-,TRBV5-6,CASSLVLAGGPTQETQYF,TGTGCCAGCAGCTTGGTTCTAGCGGGAGGCCCTACCCAAGAGACCCAGTACTTC
-,TRBJ1-1,few,TRBV19,CASSMTGENTEAFF,TGTGCCAGTAGTATGACGGGGGAGAACACTGAAGCTTTCTTT
TRBD1,TRBJ1-1,-,TRBV5-1,CASSLEAGGLANTEAFF,TGCGCCAGCAGCTTGGAGGCAGGGGGCTTGGCGAACACTGAAGCTTTCTTT
TRBD2,TRBJ2-3,-,TRBV29-1,CSVKRTSGSQDTQYF,TGCAGCGTAAAAAGGACTAGCGGGAGTCAAGATACGCAGTATTTT
-,TRBJ2-7,-,TRBV28,CASNPGGQMSSYEQYF,TGTGCCAGCAATCCTGGAGGTCAGATGAGCTCCTACGAGCAGTACTTC
TRBD2,TRBJ2-2,-,TRBV28,CASSLITSGSYTGELFF,TGTGCCAGCAGTTTAATCACTAGCGGATCCTACACCGGGGAGCTGTTTTTT
-,TRBJ2-5,-,TRBV7-6,CASSLAIRVETQYF,TGTGCCAGCAGCTTAGCAATCAGGGTTGAGACCCAGTACTTC
-,TRBJ1-3,-,TRBV27,CASSPFGQNRLYF,TGTGCCAGCAGTCCCTTCGGACAGAACCGACTATATTTT
TRBD2,TRBJ2-3,-,TRBV13,CASSLVAGGPDTQYF,TGTGCCAGCAGCTTAGTGGCGGGGGGGCCAGATACGCAGTATTTT
-,TRBJ2-7,once,TRBV28,CASRVLPGTHSYEQYF,TGTGCCAGCAGAGTCCTGCCCGGGACACATTCCTACGAGCAGTACTTC
-,TRBJ2-7,-,TRBV6-1,CASSGRRGPYEQYF,TGTGCCAGCAGTGGGAGAAGAGGCCCCTACGAGCAGTACTTC
TRBD1,TRBJ1-2,-,TRBV5-6,CASSPGQGAFNYGYTF,TGTGCCAGCAGCCCAGGACAGGGGGCTTTTAACTATGGCTACACCTTC
TRBD2,TRBJ2-1,-,TRBV5-4,CASSKTSGGAINNEQFF,TGTGCCAGCAGCAAGACTAGCGGGGGGGCTATAAACAATGAGCAGTTCTTC
TRBD1,TRBJ1-1,-,TRBV6-5,CASSTQGARTEAFF,TGTGCCAGCAGTACGCAGGGGGCTCGGACTGAAGCTTTCTTT
TRBD2,TRBJ2-5,-,TRBV30,CAWSSGRERTQYF,TGTGCCTGGAGTAGCGGGAGGGAGAGAACCCAGTACTTC
TRBD2,TRBJ2-1,-,TRBV9,CASSPQGLAVPYEQFF,TGTGCCAGCAGCCCCCAGGGACTAGCGGTCCCCTATGAGCAGTTCTTC
-,TRBJ2-7,-,TRBV6-4,CASSEVAGSSYEQYF,TGTGCCAGCAGTGAGGTGGCGGGAAGCTCCTACGAGCAGTACTTC
-,TRBJ2-7,-,TRBV7-9,CASSSKSDPPSEQYF,TGTGCCAGCAGTTCAAAAAGCGACCCACCCTCCGAGCAGTACTTC
-,TRBJ2-2,-,TRBV19,CASSIVYPGELFF,TGTGCCAGTAGTATAGTTTATCCCGGGGAGCTGTTTTTT
TRBD1,TRBJ2-1,once,TRBV30,CAWTEVGTGVNEQFF,TGTGCCTGGACCGAAGTCGGGACAGGGGTCAATGAGCAGTTCTTC
-,TRBJ2-7,-,TRBV30,CAWSPDRRSYEQYF,TGTGCCTGGAGTCCAGACAGGCGTTCCTACGAGCAGTACTTC
-,TRBJ2-2,-,TRBV9,CASSTRLGRNTGELFF,TGTGCCAGCAGCACCCGACTAGGTAGGAACACCGGGGAGCTGTTTTTT
TRBD1,TRBJ2-5,-,TRBV5-1,CASSFDREETQYF,TGCGCCAGCAGCTTCGACAGGGAAGAGACCCAGTACTTC
TRBD2,TRBJ2-1,-,TRBV7-2,CASSPDGRAYNEQFF,TGTGCCAGCAGCCCAGACGGGAGGGCCTACAATGAGCAGTTCTTC